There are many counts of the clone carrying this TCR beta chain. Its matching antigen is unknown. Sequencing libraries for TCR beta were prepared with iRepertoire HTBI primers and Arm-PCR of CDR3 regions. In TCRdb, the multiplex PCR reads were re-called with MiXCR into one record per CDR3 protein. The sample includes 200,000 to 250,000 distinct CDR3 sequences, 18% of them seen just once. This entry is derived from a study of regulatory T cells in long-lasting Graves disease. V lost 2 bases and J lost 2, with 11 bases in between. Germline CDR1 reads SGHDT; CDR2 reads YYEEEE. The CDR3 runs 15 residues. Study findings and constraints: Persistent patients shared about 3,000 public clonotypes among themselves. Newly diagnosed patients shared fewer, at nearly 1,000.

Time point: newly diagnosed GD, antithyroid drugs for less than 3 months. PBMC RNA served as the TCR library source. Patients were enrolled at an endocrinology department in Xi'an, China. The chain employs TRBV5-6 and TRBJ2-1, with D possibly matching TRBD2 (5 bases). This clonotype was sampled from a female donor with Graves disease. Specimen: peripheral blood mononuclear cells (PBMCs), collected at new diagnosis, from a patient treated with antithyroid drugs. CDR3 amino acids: CASSFGLATYNEQFF. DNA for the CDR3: TGTGCCAGCAGCTTCGGTCTAGCCACCTACAATGAGCAGTTCTTC.